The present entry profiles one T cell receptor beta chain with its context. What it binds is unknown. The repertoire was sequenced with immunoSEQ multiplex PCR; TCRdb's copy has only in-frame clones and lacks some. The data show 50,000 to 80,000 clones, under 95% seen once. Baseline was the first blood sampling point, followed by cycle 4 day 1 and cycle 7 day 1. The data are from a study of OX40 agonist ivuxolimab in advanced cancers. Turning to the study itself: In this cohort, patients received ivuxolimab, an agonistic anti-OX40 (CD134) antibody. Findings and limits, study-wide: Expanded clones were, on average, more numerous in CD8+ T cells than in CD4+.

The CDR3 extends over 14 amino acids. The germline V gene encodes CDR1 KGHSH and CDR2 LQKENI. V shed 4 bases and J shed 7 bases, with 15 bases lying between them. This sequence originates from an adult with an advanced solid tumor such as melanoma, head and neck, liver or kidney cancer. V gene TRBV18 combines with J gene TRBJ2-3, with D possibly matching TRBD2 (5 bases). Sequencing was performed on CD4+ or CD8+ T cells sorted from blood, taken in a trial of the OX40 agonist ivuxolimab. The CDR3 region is CASSLDTGGNTQYF. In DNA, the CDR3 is TGTGCCAGCTCACTCGACACCGGAGGAAATACGCAGTATTTT.